The 30 T cell receptor beta chains presented below share a single source sample, sequenced in a study of radiation and T cells in renal cell carcinoma. Data came from immunoSEQ multiplex PCR; TCRdb stores just in-frame clones and leaves some out. The table records 130,000 to 150,000 clones, about 88% of them present only once. The sample's time point: baseline pretreatment blood. Treatment indicated: 15 Gy SBRT to primary tumor, nephrectomy 4 weeks later. Sequencing was performed on blood, taken from a patient whose treatment included radiotherapy and nephrectomy. These receptors were taken from a woman aged 50 to 60 with renal cell carcinoma.

V gene TRBV5-8 combines with J gene TRBJ1-5; weak D call: TRBD1 (5 bases). Germline CDR1 SGHTS, CDR2 YDEGEE. The germline V and J ends were trimmed by 3 bases and 6 bases, with 16 bases remaining between them. This CDR3 spans 15 amino acids. CDR3 bases: TGTGCCAGCAGCTGGGGGTTGTTGGGGAGTCAGCCCCAGCATTTT. Amino acid sequence: CASSWGLLGSQPQHF.

The chain combines TRBV4-1 with TRBJ2-3; D perhaps matches TRBD2 (6 bases). From germline, CDR1 is MGHRA and CDR2 YSYEKL. Trimming cost V 5 bases and J 2 bases, with 11 bases left between them. The CDR3 is made up of 14 amino acids. This chain's CDR3 is CASSYGLPTDTQYF. The CDR3 coding sequence is TGCGCCAGCAGCTACGGACTACCCACAGATACGCAGTATTTT.

V is TRBV7-2 and J is TRBJ1-3; D gene uncertain. Trimming removed 1 base at V and 0 bases at J, with 19 bases between. There are 19 residues in the CDR3. CDR1 and CDR2 (germline): SGHTA, FQGNSA. The CDR3 DNA is TGTGCCAGCAGCTTAGAAGGCAGGCCCCACTCCTACTCTGGAAACACCATATATTTT. Amino acid sequence: CASSLEGRPHSYSGNTIYF. The full variable domain, rest sourced from reference TRBV7-2 and TRBJ1-3, is GAGVSQSPSNKVTEKGKDVELRCDPISGHTALYWYRQSLGQGLEFLIYFQGNSAPDKSGLPSDRFSAERTGGSVSTLTIQRTQQEDSAVYLCASSLEGRPHSYSGNTIYFGEGSWLTVV.

This clone was seen only once. This chain uses TRBV6-1 with TRBJ2-7; 9 positions match TRBD1. The CDR3 covers 15 residues. Looked up from germline, CDR1 is MNHNS and CDR2 is SASEGT. V dropped 1 base and J dropped 5; count of bases not matched to a gene: 6. The CDR3 reads CASSEGRGQGHEQYF. Written as DNA, the CDR3 is TGTGCCAGCAGTGAAGGGAGGGGACAGGGCCACGAGCAGTACTTC.

V gene TRBV28 combines with J gene TRBJ1-5; D ambiguous. V gave up 3 bases and J gave up 2 bases, with 11 bases separating them. Germline CDR1 is MDHEN and CDR2 is SYDVKM. This CDR3 contains 15 residues. This CDR3 is CASSLSRDGNQPQHF. Written as DNA, the CDR3 is TGTGCCAGCAGTTTGAGTAGGGATGGCAATCAGCCCCAGCATTTT.

The V gene is TRBV18, the J gene TRBJ1-2; 12 positions agree with TRBD1. Germline V CDR1 and CDR2: KGHSH, LQKENI. CDR3 length: 16 residues. The V segment lost 2 bases and the J segment 4 bases; nucleotides outside the gene matches: 5. The CDR3 nucleotides read TGTGCCAGCTCACCAGGGACAGGGGGCGCCGGCTATGGCTACACCTTC. It translates to CASSPGTGGAGYGYTF.

This clone was counted only a few times. The V and J genes are TRBV5-1 and TRBJ2-1; no definite D call. CDR1 and CDR2 (germline): SGHRS, YFSETQ. This CDR3 contains 15 residues. V was cut by 4 bases and J by 0 bases, with 11 bases left in between. CDR3 sequence: CASSVTGDSYNEQFF. CDR3 nucleotides: TGCGCCAGCAGCGTAACTGGAGACTCCTACAATGAGCAGTTCTTC.

The chain is built from TRBV7-3 and TRBJ1-5; D is perhaps TRBD1 (5 bases). CDR3 size: 13 residues. The germline V and J ends were trimmed by 5 bases and 3 bases, with 8 bases remaining between them. The germline V gene has CDR1 SGHTA and CDR2 FQGTGA. CDR3 sequence (DNA): TGTGCCAGCAGCCGGGGGGACAATCAGCCCCAGCATTTT. Amino acids: CASSRGDNQPQHF. The variable domain in full, completed from reference TRBV7-3 and TRBJ1-5, reads GAGVSQTPSNKVTEKGKYVELRCDPISGHTALYWYRQSLGQGPEFLIYFQGTGAADDSGLPNDRFFAVRPEGSVSTLKIQRTERGDSAVYLCASSRGDNQPQHFGDGTRLSIL.

This clone appeared once. The V and J genes are TRBV7-9 and TRBJ1-5, with D tentatively TRBD1 (5 bases). CDR3 length: 15 residues. In germline, CDR1 is SEHNR, CDR2 FQNEAQ (reference sequence). Deletions cut 5 bases from V and 3 bases from J, with 14 bases between. DNA of the CDR3: TGTGCCAGCAGCCCTCCGGGACCGATCAATCAGCCCCAGCATTTT. Translation: CASSPPGPINQPQHF.

The CDR3, as DNA: TGTGCCAGAAGGGGCTCCATGCAATTGGATAATTCACCCCTCCACTTT. The encoded protein is CARRGSMQLDNSPLHF. This chain links TRBV2 with TRBJ1-6; a possible D gene is TRBD1 (5 bases). Trimming pared 9 bases from V and 5 bases from J, leaving 20 bases between. This CDR3 region has 16 residues. Germline V gene lookup returns CDR1 SNHLY and CDR2 FYNNEI.

The chain employs TRBV5-6 and TRBJ2-5; no definite D call. This CDR3 has 12 residues. V was shortened by 0 bases and J by 4 bases, with 4 bases between the two germline ends. CDR1 and CDR2 (germline): SGHDT, YYEEEE. The CDR3 sequence is CASSLDPETQYF. DNA for the CDR3: TGTGCCAGCAGCTTGGATCCAGAGACCCAGTACTTC.

In DNA form, the CDR3 reads TGTGCCAGTAGTCTCAACACAGATACGCAGTATTTT. This gives the protein CASSLNTDTQYF. The rearrangement uses TRBV19 and TRBJ2-3; D is unresolved. V shed 5 bases and J shed 2 bases, with 5 bases lying between them. The length of the CDR3 is 12 residues. Germline V CDR1 and CDR2: LNHDA, SQIVND (reference sequence).

The table lists this clone with a few counts. The rearrangement links TRBV25-1 to TRBJ1-1; no clear D gene. V lost 4 bases and J lost 1, with 13 bases in between. The CDR3 is 15 residues long. The germline gives CDR1 MGHDK, CDR2 SYGVNS. The CDR3 protein is CASSGGWPSNTEAFF. The CDR3 bases are TGTGCCAGCAGTGGTGGATGGCCCTCGAACACTGAAGCTTTCTTT. Filled out from reference TRBV25-1 and TRBJ1-1, the complete variable domain reads EADIYQTPRYLVIGTGKKITLECSQTMGHDKMYWYQQDPGMELHLIHYSYGVNSTEKGDLSSESTVSRIRTEHFPLTLESARPSHTSQYLCASSGGWPSNTEAFFGQGTRLTVV.

The chain uses TRBV19 and TRBJ1-1, with a weak D call TRBD1 (5 bases). The V end lost 3 bases, the J end lost 8 bases, and 10 bases lay between the germline ends. The CDR3 is made up of 12 amino acids. Germline V CDR1 and CDR2: LNHDA, SQIVND (reference sequence). The CDR3 protein is CASSIDSPEAFF. In nucleotides, the CDR3 is TGTGCCAGTAGTATTGACAGCCCAGAAGCTTTCTTT.

The chain is built from TRBV5-1 and TRBJ2-3; D may be TRBD1 or TRBD2 (5 bases each). The CDR3 has 14 residues. CDR1 and CDR2 from the germline V gene are SGHRS and YFSETQ. The V end lost 0 bases, the J end lost 2 bases, and 7 bases lay between the germline ends. The CDR3 sequence: CASSLEGPTDTQYF. Written as DNA, the CDR3 is TGCGCCAGCAGCTTGGAGGGACCCACAGATACGCAGTATTTT.

The rearrangement uses TRBV13 and TRBJ1-6; D is uncertain. With 8 bases removed from V and 10 bases from J, the gap between germline ends came to 15 bases. Germline CDR1 is PRHDT and CDR2 is FYEKMQ (reference sequence). This CDR3 comprises 13 residues. In DNA form, the CDR3 reads TGTGCCAGCGCCCCTTACCCGTGGTCACCCCTCCACTTT. Its protein is CASAPYPWSPLHF. Supplemented by reference TRBV13 and TRBJ1-6, the full variable domain reads AAGVIQSPRHLIKEKRETATLKCYPIPRHDTVYWYQQGPGQDPQFLISFYEKMQSDKGSIPDRFSAQQFSDYHSELNMSSLELGDSALYFCASAPYPWSPLHFGNGTRLTVT.

This clone was seen just once. J is TRBJ2-2 and V is TRBV7-3; maybe TRBD1 (5 bases). Germline CDR1 is SGHTA and CDR2 is FQGTGA. V lost 0 bases, J lost 12 bases, and 14 bases lay in between. The CDR3 sequence is 14 residues long. This CDR3 reads CASSLTSGAAKLFF. In DNA form, the CDR3 reads TGTGCCAGCAGCTTAACTTCTGGGGCAGCCAAGCTGTTTTTT.

Notes on this clone: Distinct nucleotide sequences in the sample also encode this CDR3. This chain uses TRBV2 with TRBJ2-7; 7 positions match TRBD1. With 3 bases clipped from V and 6 bases from J, the junction kept 5 bases outside the gene matches. Per germline, CDR1 SNHLY and CDR2 FYNNEI. The CDR3 contains 13 residues. CDR3 region: CASSDDRVGEQYF. Written as DNA, the CDR3 is TGTGCCAGCAGTGACGACAGGGTAGGCGAGCAGTACTTC. The full variable domain, completed using reference TRBV2 and TRBJ2-7, is EPEVTQTPSHQVTQMGQEVILRCVPISNHLYFYWYRQILGQKVEFLVSFYNNEISEKSEIFDDQFSVERPDGSNFTLKIRSTKLEDSAMYFCASSDDRVGEQYFGPGTRLTVT.

The V call is TRBV11-2, the J call TRBJ2-6; D is possibly TRBD2 (6 bases). The CDR3 spans 16 residues. Germline CDR1 SGHAT, CDR2 FQNNGV. The V and J ends lost 5 bases and 2 bases respectively, with 13 bases between them. The CDR3 is CASSPRLVPGANVLTF. CDR3 nucleotides: TGTGCCAGCAGCCCAAGACTAGTCCCTGGGGCCAACGTCCTGACTTTC.

This chain joins TRBV6-5 and TRBJ1-2; TRBD1 aligns across 7 bases. Unmatched junction bases numbered 12, after V lost 6 bases and J lost 8 bases. The germline V gene has CDR1 MNHEY and CDR2 SVGAGI. The CDR3 spans 14 residues. In DNA form, the CDR3 reads TGTGCCAGCAGACCCCCGGGACAGAGGGGAGGCTACACCTTC. It is translated as CASRPPGQRGGYTF.

Written as DNA, the CDR3 is TGTGCCAGCAGGGACGACAGGGGGCTAAACTATGGCTACACCTTC. Encoded protein: CASRDDRGLNYGYTF. This chain joins TRBV6-1 and TRBJ1-2; 10 bases agree with TRBD1. This CDR3 contains 15 residues. V lost 6 bases, J lost 2 bases, and 6 bases stayed unmatched. Germline assignment: CDR1 MNHNS and CDR2 SASEGT.

The CDR3 spells CASSLGDRGLSQPQHF. CDR3 nucleotides: TGTGCCAGCAGCTTGGGGGACAGGGGGTTAAGCCAGCCCCAGCATTTT. The chain uses TRBV5-6 and TRBJ1-5; 11 positions agree with TRBD1. Germline assignment: CDR1 SGHDT and CDR2 YYEEEE. This CDR3 region has 16 residues. The V gene end was trimmed by 0 bases and the J gene end by 7 bases; junction bases not matched to a gene: 6.

This chain uses TRBV18 with TRBJ2-1; 11 bases are a match to TRBD2. The CDR3 spans 17 residues. CDR1 is KGHSH, CDR2 LQKENI, per germline. The junction had 14 bases not matched to a gene; V was cut back by 6 bases and J by 7 bases. CDR3 sequence: CASSQPSSGGSRNEQFF. CDR3 coding DNA: TGTGCCAGCTCCCAACCGTCTAGCGGGGGGTCTCGTAATGAGCAGTTCTTC.

V usage is TRBV4-1 and J usage is TRBJ2-5; D uncertain. The CDR3 loop spans 11 amino acids. Trimming left V 0 bases short and J 4 bases short, with 0 bases between. Germline V gene sequence: CDR1 MGHRA, CDR2 YSYEKL. In nucleotides, the CDR3 is TGCGCCAGCAGCCAAGAAGAGACCCAGTACTTC. This codes for CASSQEETQYF.

The chain recombines TRBV10-3 with TRBJ2-5, with D possibly TRBD2 on 6 matching bases. Germline V gives CDR1 ENHRY, CDR2 SYGVKD. This CDR3 spans 14 amino acids. Trimming stripped 2 bases from V and 4 bases from J, with 11 bases between. The CDR3 is CAISERGSGETQYF. The CDR3 region has the DNA TGTGCCATCAGTGAGCGGGGGTCCGGAGAGACCCAGTACTTC.

This sequence joins TRBV25-1 and TRBJ2-3; TRBD2 is a possible D gene (5 bases). The CDR3 loop spans 13 amino acids. Trimming shortened V by 9 bases and J by 2 bases, and 12 bases separated the two germline ends. Germline loops: CDR1 MGHDK, CDR2 SYGVNS. DNA for the CDR3: TGTGCCAGTCGGGGAAGACCCACAGATACGCAGTATTTT. Encoded protein: CASRGRPTDTQYF.

The chain links TRBV27 to TRBJ1-1, with a weak D call TRBD1 (6 bases). From germline, CDR1 is MNHEY and CDR2 SMNVEV (reference sequence). The V and J ends lost 6 bases and 1 base respectively, with 12 bases between them. CDR3 size: 14 residues. The CDR3 coding sequence is TGTGCCAGCAGATTCCCGGGACAGAACACTGAAGCTTTCTTT. Its protein is CASRFPGQNTEAFF.

The chain combines TRBV7-9 with TRBJ1-4; D is perhaps TRBD1 (6 bases). The CDR3 has 14 amino acids. Germline lookup yields CDR1 SEHNR and CDR2 FQNEAQ (reference sequence). Deletions cut 5 bases from V and 7 bases from J, with 14 bases between. The CDR3 coding sequence is TGTGCCAGCAGCCTCAGGGGAAGGCGTGAAAAACTGTTTTTT. Translation: CASSLRGRREKLFF.

The genes are TRBV7-3 and TRBJ2-7; tentatively, D is TRBD2 (5 bases). The germline V gene has CDR1 SGHTA and CDR2 FQGTGA. The CDR3 sequence is 13 residues long. The ends were cut back, 3 bases at V and 0 bases at J, with 6 bases in the middle. CDR3 DNA sequence: TGTGCCAGCAGCTTCGGGAACTCCTACGAGCAGTACTTC. It encodes CASSFGNSYEQYF.

The V gene is TRBV4-3, the J gene TRBJ2-5; D is possibly TRBD1 or TRBD2 (6 bases each). V lost 1 base and J lost 4, with 13 bases in between. There are 15 residues in the CDR3. Germline CDR1 and CDR2: LGHNA and YSLEER. In DNA form, the CDR3 reads TGCGCCAGCAGCCAAGGAACAGGAGGGGGAGAGACCCAGTACTTC. It specifies CASSQGTGGGETQYF.